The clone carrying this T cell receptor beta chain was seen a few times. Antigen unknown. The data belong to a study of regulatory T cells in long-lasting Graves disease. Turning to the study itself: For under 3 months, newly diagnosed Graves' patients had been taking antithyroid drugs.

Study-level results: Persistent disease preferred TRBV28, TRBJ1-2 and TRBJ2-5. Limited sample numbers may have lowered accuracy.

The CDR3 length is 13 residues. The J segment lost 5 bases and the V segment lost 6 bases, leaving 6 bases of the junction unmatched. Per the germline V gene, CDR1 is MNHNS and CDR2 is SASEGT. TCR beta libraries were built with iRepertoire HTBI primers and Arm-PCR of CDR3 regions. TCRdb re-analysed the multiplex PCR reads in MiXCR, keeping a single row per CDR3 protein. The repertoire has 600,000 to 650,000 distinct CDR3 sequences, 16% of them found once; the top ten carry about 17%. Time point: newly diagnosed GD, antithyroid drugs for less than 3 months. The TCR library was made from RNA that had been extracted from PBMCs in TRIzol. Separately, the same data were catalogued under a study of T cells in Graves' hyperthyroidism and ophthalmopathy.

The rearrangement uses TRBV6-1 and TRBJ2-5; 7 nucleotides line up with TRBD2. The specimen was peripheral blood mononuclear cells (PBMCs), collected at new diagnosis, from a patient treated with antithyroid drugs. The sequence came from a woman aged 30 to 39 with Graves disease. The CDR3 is CASRQAGRETQYF. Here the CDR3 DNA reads TGTGCCAGCAGACAAGCGGGAAGGGAGACCCAGTACTTC.